This T cell receptor beta chain originates from a study of cytomegalovirus exposure and HLA in healthy donors. Whole-study context: From donors who were HLA-typed, an early data release held 80 million or so unique TCRs. Study-wide results and caveats: Some segments of the V type, notably TRBV6-2 and TRBV6-3, were excluded as indistinguishable. TCR beta chains associated with HLA were, in a later analysis, more clonally expanded than equally common others. Most TCR beta V segments were productive about 90% or about 30% of the time in an earlier analysis.

Turning to this clone: Its specificity is unknown.

This CDR3 region has 16 residues. The junction had 6 bases not matched to a gene; V was cut back by 0 bases and J by 10 bases. In germline, CDR1 is KGHSH, CDR2 LQKENI. Primers included in the PCR were 60 Vbeta and 13 Jbeta primers. The assay was immunoSEQ multiplex PCR, and TCRdb's table has in-frame clones only and misses some. This sample carries about 150,000 clones, around 80% of them seen once, and the ten largest clones take roughly 6.7%. Sequencing was carried out using PBMCs. This clonotype was obtained from a man between 50 and 59 years old in good health and CMV-seropositive. This chain joins TRBV18 and TRBJ2-1; 13 bases fit TRBD2. The CDR3 bases are TGTGCCAGCTCACCACCGCGACTAGCGGGGGGAGAAGAGCAGTTCTTC. It is translated as CASSPPRLAGGEEQFF.